Described below is a single T cell receptor (beta chain) sequence and its context. This sample stems from a study of shared clonotypes between healthy human individuals. V lost 6 bases and J 3 bases, leaving 13 bases between the germline ends. This CDR3 is 14 amino acids long. From germline, CDR1 is MDHEN and CDR2 SYDVKM. Assay: immunoSEQ multiplex PCR; the TCRdb copy retains only in-frame clones and omits some. The sample carries some 2,000,000 clones, over 85% recorded once. Naive CD8 populations comprised CD45RO-negative cells positively selected for CCR7, excluding terminally differentiated effector memory CD45RA+ cells.

This chain connects TRBV28 to TRBJ2-3; D possibly uses TRBD1 or TRBD2 (5 bases each). The clonotype was recovered from a man aged 18 to 30 in good health. The source material was naive CD8+ T cells sorted from blood. The CDR3 loop is CASRTIGETDTQYF. CDR3 coding DNA: TGTGCCAGCAGGACGATAGGGGAGACAGATACGCAGTATTTT. Filled out from reference TRBV28 and TRBJ2-3, the complete variable domain reads DVKVTQSSRYLVKRTGEKVFLECVQDMDHENMFWYRQDPGLGLRLIYFSYDVKMKEKGDIPEGYSVSREKKERFSLILESASTNQTSMYLCASRTIGETDTQYFGPGTRLTVL.